This section outlines one T cell receptor (beta chain) sequence together with its context. No antigen is known for it. Sequencing used immunoSEQ multiplex PCR; TCRdb keeps in-frame clones, though not all of them. The profile shows approximately 100,000 clones, around nine tenths of them singletons. Germline V gene data show CDR1 as MDHEN and CDR2 as SYDVKM. The CDR3 runs to 12 residues. V was pared by 8 bases and J by 7 bases, with 14 bases between. This sample was included in a study of T cell responses to AZD1222 COVID-19 vaccine. Study conclusions and caveats: Spike-specific TCR depth and breadth grew after two AZD1222 doses. Researchers report vaccine-associated CD4 TCRs spanning spike, with dominance at 160-218 and 743-854.

Specimen: peripheral blood, collected 28 days after the second dose of the MenACWY control vaccine. The receptor was isolated from an adult who received the MenACWY meningococcal vaccine as a control. The J gene is TRBJ1-2, the V gene TRBV28; perhaps TRBD1 as D (5 bases). CDR3 loop: CASARDEVGYTF. CDR3 DNA: TGTGCCAGCGCCCGGGACGAGGTTGGCTACACCTTC.